This T cell receptor (beta chain) comes out of a study of blood T cell repertoires in COVID-19. Turning to the study itself: Samples came from the United States, Italy and Spain, spanning acute and convalescent COVID-19.

Authors' data handling: Estimation of nucleated cell counts relied on the amplification of reference gene primers. Some clones are missing from TCRdb's copy, which holds only in-frame ones; the method was immunoSEQ multiplex PCR. For V, J and clone size, that table is used; D and trimming come from the DNA. The table lists tens of thousands of clones, 75% to 90% of them singletons. Trimming pared 0 bases from V and 11 bases from J, leaving 10 bases between. There are 12 residues in the CDR3. The V gene's germline CDR1 is SNHLY and CDR2 FYNNEI. The chain uses TRBV2 and TRBJ1-1; unclear D gene. The sequenced sample was peripheral blood. This sequence originates from a male donor with acute or convalescent COVID-19. The DNA for the CDR3 is TGTGCCAGCAGTGAAGCTACGGGTAGCGCTTTCTTT. Its protein is CASSEATGSAFF.